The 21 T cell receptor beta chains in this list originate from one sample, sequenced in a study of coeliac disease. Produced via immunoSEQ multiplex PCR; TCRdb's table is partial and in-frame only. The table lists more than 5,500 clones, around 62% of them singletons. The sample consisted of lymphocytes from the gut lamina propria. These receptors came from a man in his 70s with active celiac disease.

Here the CDR3 DNA reads TGTGCCAGCAGCTTAGCGCGTGGACAGGGAAGCTATAGCAATCAGCCCCAGCATTTT. Its protein product is CASSLARGQGSYSNQPQHF. This sequence joins TRBV7-6 and TRBJ1-5; TRBD1 agrees at 8 bases. In germline, CDR1 is SGHVS, CDR2 FNYEAQ. The CDR3 extends over 19 amino acids. V trimming: 0 bases; J trimming: 0 bases; junction bases outside the gene matches: 10.

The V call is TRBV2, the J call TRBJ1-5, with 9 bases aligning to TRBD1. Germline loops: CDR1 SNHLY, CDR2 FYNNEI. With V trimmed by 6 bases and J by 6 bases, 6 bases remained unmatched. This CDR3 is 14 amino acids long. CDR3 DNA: TGTGCCAGCAGCAAACAGGGGGCTCGTCAGCCCCAGCATTTT. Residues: CASSKQGARQPQHF.

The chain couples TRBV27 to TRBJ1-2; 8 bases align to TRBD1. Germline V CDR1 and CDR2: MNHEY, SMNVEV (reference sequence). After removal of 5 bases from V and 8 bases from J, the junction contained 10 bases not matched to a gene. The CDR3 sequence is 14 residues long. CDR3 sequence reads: CASSRRTGLEGYTF. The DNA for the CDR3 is TGTGCCAGCAGTAGACGGACAGGGTTGGAGGGCTACACCTTC.

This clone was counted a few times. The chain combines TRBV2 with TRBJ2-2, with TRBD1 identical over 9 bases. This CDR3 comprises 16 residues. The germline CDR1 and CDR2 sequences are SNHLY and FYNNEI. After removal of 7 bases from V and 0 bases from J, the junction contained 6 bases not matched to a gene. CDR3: CASTEQGAANTGELFF. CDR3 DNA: TGTGCCAGCACAGAACAGGGGGCGGCGAACACCGGGGAGCTGTTTTTT. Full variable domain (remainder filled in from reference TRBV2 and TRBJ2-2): EPEVTQTPSHQVTQMGQEVILRCVPISNHLYFYWYRQILGQKVEFLVSFYNNEISEKSEIFDDQFSVERPDGSNFTLKIRSTKLEDSAMYFCASTEQGAANTGELFFGEGSRLTVL.

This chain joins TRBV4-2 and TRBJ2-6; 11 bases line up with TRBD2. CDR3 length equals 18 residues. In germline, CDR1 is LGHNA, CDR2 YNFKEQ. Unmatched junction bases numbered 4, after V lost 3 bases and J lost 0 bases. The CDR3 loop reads CASSQGTSGSSGANVLTF. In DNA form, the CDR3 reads TGTGCCAGCAGCCAGGGGACTAGCGGATCCTCTGGGGCCAACGTCCTGACTTTC.

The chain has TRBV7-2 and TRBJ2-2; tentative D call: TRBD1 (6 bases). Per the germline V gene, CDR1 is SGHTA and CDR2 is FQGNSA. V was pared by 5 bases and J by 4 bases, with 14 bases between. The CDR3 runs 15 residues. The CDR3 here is CASSVWQGTTGELFF. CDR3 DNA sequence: TGTGCCAGCAGCGTGTGGCAGGGGACCACCGGGGAGCTGTTTTTT.

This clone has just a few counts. The chain's CDR3 is CASSWTDYHTDTQYF. The CDR3 bases are TGTGCCAGCAGCTGGACAGATTACCACACAGATACGCAGTATTTT. The rearrangement links TRBV7-2 to TRBJ2-3; D is possibly TRBD1 (6 bases). The V gene lost 4 bases and the J gene lost 2 bases, with 13 bases spanning the gap. Germline V lookup: CDR1 SGHTA, CDR2 FQGNSA. This CDR3 has 15 residues.

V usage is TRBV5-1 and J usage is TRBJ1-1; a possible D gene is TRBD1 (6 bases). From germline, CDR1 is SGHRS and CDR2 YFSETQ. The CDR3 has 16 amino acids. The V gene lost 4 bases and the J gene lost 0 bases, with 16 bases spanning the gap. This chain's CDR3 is CASSLGGGEVNTEAFF. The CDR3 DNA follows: TGCGCCAGCAGCCTGGGGGGGGGCGAGGTGAACACTGAAGCTTTCTTT. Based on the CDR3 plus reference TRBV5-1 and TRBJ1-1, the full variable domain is KAGVTQTPRYLIKTRGQQVTLSCSPISGHRSVSWYQQTPGQGLQFLFEYFSETQRNKGNFPGRFSGRQFSNSRSEMNVSTLELGDSALYLCASSLGGGEVNTEAFFGQGTRLTVV.

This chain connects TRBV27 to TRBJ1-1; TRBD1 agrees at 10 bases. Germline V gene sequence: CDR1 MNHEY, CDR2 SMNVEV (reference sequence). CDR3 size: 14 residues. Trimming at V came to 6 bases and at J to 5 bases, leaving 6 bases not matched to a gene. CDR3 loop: CASSRDRGRTEAFF. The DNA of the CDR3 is TGTGCCAGCAGCCGGGACAGGGGTAGAACTGAAGCTTTCTTT.

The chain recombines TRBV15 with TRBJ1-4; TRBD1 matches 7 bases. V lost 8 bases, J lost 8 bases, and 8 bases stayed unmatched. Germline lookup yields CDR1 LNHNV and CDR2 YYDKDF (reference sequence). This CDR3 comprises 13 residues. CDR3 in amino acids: CATDTGEREKLFF. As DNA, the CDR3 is TGTGCCACCGACACAGGGGAGCGAGAAAAACTGTTTTTT. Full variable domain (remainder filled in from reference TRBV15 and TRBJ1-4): DAMVIQNPRYQVTQFGKPVTLSCSQTLNHNVMYWYQQKSSQAPKLLFHYYDKDFNNEADTPDNFQSRRPNTSFCFLDIRSPGLGDTAMYLCATDTGEREKLFFGSGTQLSVL.

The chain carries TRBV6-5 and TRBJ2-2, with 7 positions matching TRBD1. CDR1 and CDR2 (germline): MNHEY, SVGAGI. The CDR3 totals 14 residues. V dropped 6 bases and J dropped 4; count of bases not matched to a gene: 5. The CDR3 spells CASRRDRRTGELFF. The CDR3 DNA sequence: TGTGCCAGCAGACGGGACAGACGCACCGGGGAGCTGTTTTTT.

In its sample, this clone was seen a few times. The CDR3 reads CASTRGAGANVLTF. CDR3 DNA sequence: TGTGCCAGCACCAGAGGCGCTGGGGCCAACGTCCTGACTTTC. The rearrangement uses TRBV6-1 and TRBJ2-6, with D unclear. Germline V CDR1 and CDR2: MNHNS, SASEGT. The CDR3 is 14 amino acids. V was clipped by 7 bases and J by 2 bases, with 9 bases between them.

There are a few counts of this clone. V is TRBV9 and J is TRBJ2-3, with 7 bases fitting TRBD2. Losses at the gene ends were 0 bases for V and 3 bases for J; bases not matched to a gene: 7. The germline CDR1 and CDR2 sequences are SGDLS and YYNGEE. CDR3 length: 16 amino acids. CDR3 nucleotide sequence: TGTGCCAGCAGCGTAGAAGGACTAGTAGGGACAGATACGCAGTATTTT. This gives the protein CASSVEGLVGTDTQYF.

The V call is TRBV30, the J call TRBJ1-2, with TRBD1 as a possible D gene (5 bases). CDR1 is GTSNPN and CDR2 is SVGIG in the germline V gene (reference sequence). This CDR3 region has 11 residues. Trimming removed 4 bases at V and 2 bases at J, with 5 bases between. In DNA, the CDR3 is TGTGCCTGGACAGGGAACTATGGCTACACCTTC. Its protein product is CAWTGNYGYTF.

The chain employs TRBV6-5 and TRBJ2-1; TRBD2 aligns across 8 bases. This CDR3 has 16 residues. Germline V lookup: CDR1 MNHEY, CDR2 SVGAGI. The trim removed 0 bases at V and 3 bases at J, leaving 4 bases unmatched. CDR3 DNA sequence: TGTGCCAGCAGTTACTCAGGACGGGGGGGCTACAATGAGCAGTTCTTC. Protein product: CASSYSGRGGYNEQFF.

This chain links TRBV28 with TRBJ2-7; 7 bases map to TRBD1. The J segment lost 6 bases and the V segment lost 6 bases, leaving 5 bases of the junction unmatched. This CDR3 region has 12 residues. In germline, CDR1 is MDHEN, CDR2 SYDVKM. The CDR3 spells CASSRQGVEQYF. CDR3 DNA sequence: TGTGCCAGCAGCAGACAGGGAGTCGAGCAGTACTTC. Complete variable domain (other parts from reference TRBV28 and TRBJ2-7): DVKVTQSSRYLVKRTGEKVFLECVQDMDHENMFWYRQDPGLGLRLIYFSYDVKMKEKGDIPEGYSVSREKKERFSLILESASTNQTSMYLCASSRQGVEQYFGPGTRLTVT.

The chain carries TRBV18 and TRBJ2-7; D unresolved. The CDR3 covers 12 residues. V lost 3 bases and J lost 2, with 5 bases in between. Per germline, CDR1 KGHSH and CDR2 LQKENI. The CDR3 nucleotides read TGTGCCAGCTCACCGAGTCCCTACGAGCAGTACTTC. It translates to CASSPSPYEQYF.

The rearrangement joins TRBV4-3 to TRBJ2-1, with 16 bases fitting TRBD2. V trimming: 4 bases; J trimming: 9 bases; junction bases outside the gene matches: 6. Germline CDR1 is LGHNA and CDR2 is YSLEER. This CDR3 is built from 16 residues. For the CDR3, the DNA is TGCGCCAGCAGCCGGGGACTAGCGGGGGGGCCCATTGAGCAGTTCTTC. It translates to CASSRGLAGGPIEQFF.

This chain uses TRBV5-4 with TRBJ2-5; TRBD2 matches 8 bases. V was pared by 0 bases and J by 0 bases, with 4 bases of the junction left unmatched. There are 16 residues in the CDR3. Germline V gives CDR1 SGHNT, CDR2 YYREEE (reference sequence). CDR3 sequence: CASSLVLAGYQETQYF. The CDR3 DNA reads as TGTGCCAGCAGCTTGGTTTTAGCGGGGTACCAAGAGACCCAGTACTTC.

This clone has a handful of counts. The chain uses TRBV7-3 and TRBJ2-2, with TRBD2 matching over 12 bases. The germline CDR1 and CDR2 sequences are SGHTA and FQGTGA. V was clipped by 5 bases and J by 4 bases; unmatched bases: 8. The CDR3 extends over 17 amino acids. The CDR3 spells CASSARLAGDITGELFF. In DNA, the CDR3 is TGTGCCAGCAGCGCACGACTAGCGGGGGACATCACCGGGGAGCTGTTTTTT.

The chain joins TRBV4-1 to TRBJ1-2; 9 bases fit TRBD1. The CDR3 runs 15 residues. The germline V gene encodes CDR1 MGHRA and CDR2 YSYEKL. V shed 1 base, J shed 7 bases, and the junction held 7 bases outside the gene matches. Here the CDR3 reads CASSQARDRVFGYTF. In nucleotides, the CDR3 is TGCGCCAGCAGCCAAGCCCGGGACAGGGTTTTTGGCTACACCTTC.